This TCR beta chain derives from a study of cytomegalovirus exposure and HLA in healthy donors. 60 Vbeta and 13 Jbeta primers were used in PCR. Libraries were prepared by immunoSEQ multiplex PCR; TCRdb keeps only in-frame clonotypes and omits some of them. The table includes roughly 140,000 clones, about 79% detected once. CDR1 and CDR2 from the germline V gene are SGHKS and YYEKEE (reference sequence). CDR3 length: 14 residues. The V gene end was trimmed by 4 bases and the J gene end by 0 bases; junction bases not matched to a gene: 3. The study, taken as a whole, reports: The listing of roughly 160 TCR beta chains classed them as cytomegalovirus-associated. TCR beta chains associated with HLA were, in a later analysis, more clonally expanded than equally common others. According to a later analysis, donors in an Asian-associated ancestry cluster reportedly had fewer N-insertions than the approximately 730-donor mean. Segments of the TCR beta V type were, in most cases, productive about 87% or about 30% of the time in an earlier analysis.

Regarding this clone: Its antigen is not identified.

This TCR derives from a woman aged 25 to 39 in good health and CMV-seronegative. Sample: PBMCs. The chain couples TRBV5-5 to TRBJ2-5; 7 nucleotides line up with TRBD2. In DNA, the CDR3 is TGTGCCAGCAGCGGGGGGGGTTACCAAGAGACCCAGTACTTC. Its translation is CASSGGGYQETQYF. Full variable domain (missing parts from reference TRBV5-5 and TRBJ2-5): DAGVTQSPTHLIKTRGQQVTLRCSPISGHKSVSWYQQVLGQGPQFIFQYYEKEERGRGNFPDRFSARQFPNYSSELNVNALLLGDSALYLCASSGGGYQETQYFGPGTRLLVL.